The rows below give T cell receptor beta chains drawn from one sample of a study of cytomegalovirus exposure and HLA in healthy donors. The data were produced by immunoSEQ multiplex PCR, yet TCRdb's version contains in-frame clones alone and is incomplete. Among about 100,000 clones listed, 75% to 90% were seen once. Input material: PBMCs. Receptors were obtained from a man between 40 and 49 years old in good health and CMV-seronegative. The CDR3 runs from the conserved cysteine through the conserved F or W. The D gene is left open where the match is weak. Rows may omit the clone size; those that give it use once, few, many or a size class.

D gene,clone size,V gene,J gene,CDR3 DNA,CDR3 protein
-,-,TRBV5-6,TRBJ1-2,TGTGCCAGCAGCTTGGTGGAGGGCCATGGCTACACCTTC,CASSLVEGHGYTF
TRBD1,-,TRBV5-6,TRBJ2-7,TGTGCCAGCAGCTTGGTACAGGGGTTTACCTACGAGCAGTACTTC,CASSLVQGFTYEQYF
TRBD1,-,TRBV11-2,TRBJ2-2,TGTGCCAGCAGCTTTCCGGGACAGGGGCCTACCGGGGAGCTGTTTTTT,CASSFPGQGPTGELFF
-,-,TRBV6-5,TRBJ2-7,TGTGCCAGCAGTTTCCGACCGGACGAGGACAGCTACGAGCAGTACTTC,CASSFRPDEDSYEQYF
-,few,TRBV13,TRBJ1-2,TGTGCCAGCAGCTTAGGCGCCACAAACAACAGGGTGGGTGGCTACACCTTC,CASSLGATNNRVGGYTF
-,-,TRBV6-6,TRBJ2-7,TGTGCCAGCAGTTACTTCGCCGTAACAGCCTACGAGCAGTACTTC,CASSYFAVTAYEQYF
-,-,TRBV6-6,TRBJ1-1,TGTGCCAGCAGCCCGGGGGGAAATGAAGCTTTCTTT,CASSPGGNEAFF
TRBD1,-,TRBV25-1,TRBJ1-2,TGTGCCAGCAGTGACAGGGGGTATGGCTACACCTTC,CASSDRGYGYTF
TRBD2,-,TRBV4-1,TRBJ2-2,TGCGCCAGCAGCCCCCTCCATGCGGGGGGGACGAACACCGGGGAGCTGTTTTTT,CASSPLHAGGTNTGELFF
TRBD1,-,TRBV6-5,TRBJ1-2,TGTGCCAGCAGTTCCCAGACAGGGGACTATGGCTACACCTTC,CASSSQTGDYGYTF
-,-,TRBV7-9,TRBJ2-7,TGTTCCAGCAGCTTAAGTAACGGCGAGCAGTACTTC,CSSSLSNGEQYF
-,-,TRBV9,TRBJ1-4,TGTGCCAGCAGCGTCTCCGGGATTGGGGAAAAACTGTTTTTT,CASSVSGIGEKLFF
TRBD2,few,TRBV18,TRBJ2-5,TGTGCCAGCTCACCACCAGGACTAGCGGGGGGCCAAGAGACCCAGTACTTC,CASSPPGLAGGQETQYF
-,-,TRBV7-9,TRBJ2-5,TGTGCCAGCAGCTTAGGACCTCGGGGGGCCCAAGAGACCCAGTACTTC,CASSLGPRGAQETQYF
TRBD1,once,TRBV11-3,TRBJ1-1,TGTGCCAGCAGCCTCGGCATGGGACAGGGGGCGGATGAAGCTTTCTTT,CASSLGMGQGADEAFF
-,-,TRBV7-9,TRBJ1-6,TGTGCCAGCAGCTTAGACGGGCAGGGGAATAGATCCCTCCACTTT,CASSLDGQGNRSLHF
-,-,TRBV9,TRBJ1-2,TGTGCCAGCAGCGCGACTGGAAGACGGGGCTATGGCTACACCTTC,CASSATGRRGYGYTF
TRBD2,-,TRBV13,TRBJ2-1,TGTGCCAGCAGCCTCGGGACTAGCGGGGGGTTGCATGAGCAGTTCTTC,CASSLGTSGGLHEQFF
-,-,TRBV10-3,TRBJ1-1,TGTGCCATCAGTGAGATTAGCACGGCTAAGAACACTGAAGCTTTCTTT,CAISEISTAKNTEAFF
TRBD1,-,TRBV5-1,TRBJ2-5,TGCGCCAGCAGACAAGAACCGACAGGGGGGGCCCAAGAGACCCAGTACTTC,CASRQEPTGGAQETQYF
TRBD1,-,TRBV4-3,TRBJ1-1,TGCGCCAGCAGCCGGGGGACAGAATATATGAACACTGAAGCTTTCTTT,CASSRGTEYMNTEAFF
TRBD1,-,TRBV6-5,TRBJ1-2,TGTGCCAGCGGGGATACAGGGGGATACAATGGCTACACCTTC,CASGDTGGYNGYTF
-,-,TRBV7-6,TRBJ1-3,TGTGCCAGCAGCCCCTCAGGGGCACTCAGTGGAAACACCATATATTTT,CASSPSGALSGNTIYF
-,-,TRBV5-1,TRBJ2-5,TGCGCCAGCAGCTTGGGTGCTAGCAGGGAGACCCAGTACTTC,CASSLGASRETQYF
TRBD1,-,TRBV7-8,TRBJ1-6,TGTGCCAGCAGCTCCCGGACAGGGGGCGGTTCACCCCTCCACTTT,CASSSRTGGGSPLHF
TRBD2,-,TRBV9,TRBJ2-3,TGTGCCAGCAGCGTAGGGGCTAGCGGTAGCACAGATACGCAGTATTTT,CASSVGASGSTDTQYF
-,-,TRBV11-2,TRBJ1-2,TGTGCCAGCAGCTCCCAGGGGTATGGCTACACCTTC,CASSSQGYGYTF
TRBD1,-,TRBV13,TRBJ2-3,TGTGCCAGCAGCTTAAGTCCCGGGACAGGCAAGGATACGCAGTATTTT,CASSLSPGTGKDTQYF
-,-,TRBV6-1,TRBJ1-4,TGTGCCAGCAGTGAACAGGGAGGTGAAAAACTGTTTTTT,CASSEQGGEKLFF
-,-,TRBV30,TRBJ1-1,TGTGCCTGGAGCCGTCTAGGGGCAACGACGAACACTGAAGCTTTCTTT,CAWSRLGATTNTEAFF
TRBD1,-,TRBV2,TRBJ1-6,TGTGCCAGCAGCCTCCAGGGGGCGTCTAGCTTT,CASSLQGASSF
TRBD1,-,TRBV14,TRBJ2-3,TGTGCCAGCAGCCATTTACCGGGACAGGGGGCAGATACGCAGTATTTT,CASSHLPGQGADTQYF
-,-,TRBV19,TRBJ2-7,TGTGCCAGTAGTGACCCGGGCAGGGGCACGAAGGAGCAGTACTTC,CASSDPGRGTKEQYF
-,-,TRBV7-3,TRBJ2-2,TGTGCCAGCAGCCCTATTGACGGGGAGCTGTTTTTT,CASSPIDGELFF
-,few,TRBV6-5,TRBJ1-1,TGTGCCAGCACCCAGTCAGTGAACACTGAAGCTTTCTTT,CASTQSVNTEAFF
-,-,TRBV7-2,TRBJ1-1,TGTGCCAGCAGCACAGGAGGGGGGGACACTGAAGCTTTCTTT,CASSTGGGDTEAFF
-,-,TRBV28,TRBJ1-1,TGTGCCAGCAGTTCCGTCCCAGGGGACACTGAAGCTTTCTTT,CASSSVPGDTEAFF
TRBD2,-,TRBV7-9,TRBJ2-3,TGTGCCAGCAGCTCTCGGGGGGGGGCAGATACGCAGTATTTT,CASSSRGGADTQYF